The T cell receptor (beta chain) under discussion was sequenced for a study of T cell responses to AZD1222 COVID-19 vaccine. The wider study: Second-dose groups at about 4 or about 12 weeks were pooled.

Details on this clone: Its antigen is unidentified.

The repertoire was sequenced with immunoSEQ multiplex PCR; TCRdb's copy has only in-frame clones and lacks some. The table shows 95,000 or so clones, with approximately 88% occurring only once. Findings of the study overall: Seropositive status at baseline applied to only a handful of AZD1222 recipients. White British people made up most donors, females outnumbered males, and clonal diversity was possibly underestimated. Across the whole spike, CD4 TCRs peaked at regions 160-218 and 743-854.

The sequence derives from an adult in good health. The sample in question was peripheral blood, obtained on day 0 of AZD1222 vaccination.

CDR3 DNA sequence: TGTGCCAGCAGCCAGCGACAGGGTCAGTATGGCTACACCTTC. Its protein is CASSQRQGQYGYTF. This chain connects TRBV7-2 to TRBJ1-2, with 7 bases lining up with TRBD1. Trimming at V came to 5 bases and at J to 5 bases, leaving 8 bases not matched to a gene. In germline, CDR1 is SGHTA, CDR2 FQGNSA. The CDR3 runs 14 residues.